This T cell receptor (beta chain) was observed in a study of T cells after yellow fever vaccination. Study overall: SMART-Seq v4 Ultra Low Input prepared the low-cell-number fractions. Study-wide results and limits: Post-booster repertoires again held most primary-vaccination clones (approximately 96% CD4, about 88% CD8).

This clonotype showed up many times. No antigen is known for it. By 5'RACE template switching, TCR cDNA was produced, with a universal primer site and UMIs added in the process. One entry per CDR3 protein, called by TCRdb with MiXCR from the 5' RACE reads. In the table there are around 530,000 distinct CDR3 sequences, about a sixth of which are singletons. The CDR3 is 14 amino acids. The V and J ends lost 5 bases and 2 bases respectively, with 11 bases between them. Germline V gene lookup returns CDR1 SEHNR and CDR2 FQNEAQ (reference sequence). Sequenced here: PBMCs, sampled 5 days after the first yellow fever vaccination. V and J are TRBV7-9 and TRBJ2-3; TRBD1 might be the D (5 bases). The source of this sequence is a man younger than 35 who received the YFV17D yellow fever vaccine. The CDR3 nucleotides are TGTGCCAGCAGCAGGGGTCCCGTCACAGATACGCAGTATTTT. It translates to CASSRGPVTDTQYF.